The 28 T cell receptor beta chains given below trace back to one sample, sequenced in a study of memory CD8 T cells in hepatitis C reinfection. Time point meaning: pre-reinfection, 55 to 20 weeks before reinfection detection. No in vitro expansion preceded TCR sequencing of the sorted cells. Some clones are missing from TCRdb's copy, which holds only in-frame ones; the method was immunoSEQ multiplex PCR. The sample holds just over 50,000 clones, over 85% seen once. Sequencing input: naive CD8+ T cells sorted from blood. Every receptor here comes from a man aged 18 to 30 with hepatitis C virus infection.

The V and J genes are TRBV7-9 and TRBJ2-7; perhaps TRBD2 as D (5 bases). V gave up 7 bases and J gave up 0 bases, with 10 bases separating them. This CDR3 is built from 13 residues. The germline V gene has CDR1 SEHNR and CDR2 FQNEAQ (reference sequence). In DNA, the CDR3 is TGTGCCAGCATGGACTGGAGCTCCTACGAGCAGTACTTC. Its protein is CASMDWSSYEQYF.

The chain recombines TRBV9 with TRBJ1-6, with D maybe TRBD1 (5 bases). Germline CDR1 SGDLS, CDR2 YYNGEE. There are 13 residues in the CDR3. V was trimmed by 4 bases and J by 9 bases, leaving 11 bases between them. The CDR3 DNA is TGTGCCAGCAGCCGGGGGGATACTTCACCCCTCCACTTT. Protein product: CASSRGDTSPLHF.

The chain couples TRBV19 to TRBJ2-3, with 8 nucleotides matching TRBD2. Germline CDR1 reads LNHDA; CDR2 reads SQIVND (reference sequence). The CDR3 is 15 residues long. V shed 5 bases and J 1 base; nucleotides not matched to a gene: 5. The CDR3 is CASSYGRGGTDTQYF. The CDR3 DNA reads as TGTGCCAGTAGTTACGGGCGGGGGGGCACAGATACGCAGTATTTT.

This clone was detected once. A read error may account for a junction end that differs from germline. The chain recombines TRBV27 with TRBJ1-4, with D maybe TRBD1 (5 bases). Germline values: CDR1 MNHEY, CDR2 SMNVEV (reference sequence). The CDR3 is 15 residues long. CDR3 nucleotides: TGTGTCAGCAGTTTTTTGGGGCCCACTGGTGAAAAACTGTTTTTT. This gives the protein CVSSFLGPTGEKLFF.

The chain recombines TRBV11-1 with TRBJ2-7; D is uncertain. CDR3 size: 13 residues. Germline V CDR1 and CDR2: SGHAT, FQDESV (reference sequence). Trimming pared 3 bases from V and 2 bases from J, leaving 8 bases between. The CDR3 is CASSFDFAYEQYF. The CDR3 DNA sequence: TGTGCCAGCAGCTTTGACTTTGCCTACGAGCAGTACTTC. Variable domain in full (rest from reference TRBV11-1 and TRBJ2-7): EAEVAQSPRYKITEKSQAVAFWCDPISGHATLYWYRQILGQGPELLVQFQDESVVDDSQLPKDRFSAERLKGVDSTLKIQPAELGDSAMYLCASSFDFAYEQYFGPGTRLTVT.

This clone has more than one count but fewer than ten. For the CDR3, the DNA is TGTGCCAGCAGCGTACATCCCCAAACTAGCGGGAGTGGCGAGCAGTACTTC. Protein sequence: CASSVHPQTSGSGEQYF. The rearrangement joins TRBV9 to TRBJ2-7; 11 positions match TRBD2. V was clipped by 1 base and J by 6 bases; unmatched bases: 12. The germline V gene has CDR1 SGDLS and CDR2 YYNGEE. The CDR3 is 17 amino acids.

This rearrangement joins TRBV30 to TRBJ1-2; a possible D gene is TRBD1 (5 bases). Per germline, CDR1 GTSNPN and CDR2 SVGIG (reference sequence). V lost 3 bases, J lost 8 bases, and 10 bases lay in between. CDR3 length: 11 amino acids. The CDR3: CAWSQGEGYTF. In nucleotides, the CDR3 is TGTGCCTGGAGCCAGGGTGAAGGCTACACCTTC.

The chain employs TRBV28 and TRBJ2-1; 12 bases map to TRBD2. V lost 3 bases and J lost 7; bases outside the gene matches: 7. This CDR3 is 16 amino acids long. CDR1 MDHEN and CDR2 SYDVKM come from the germline V gene. For the CDR3, the DNA is TGTGCCAGCAGTTTTTCTAGCGGGAGGGCCAGGAATGAGCAGTTCTTC. Protein sequence: CASSFSSGRARNEQFF.

Note on this clone: This specimen includes other DNA sequences encoding the same CDR3. CDR3 sequence: CAISPISGISSYEQYF. The CDR3 nucleotides are TGTGCCATCAGCCCTATTAGCGGTATAAGCTCCTACGAGCAGTACTTC. V usage is TRBV10-3 and J usage is TRBJ2-7; tentatively, D is TRBD2 (6 bases). The CDR3 runs to 16 residues. V was clipped by 6 bases and J by 0 bases, with 18 bases between them. Germline CDR1 reads ENHRY; CDR2 reads SYGVKD.

The chain combines TRBV7-8 with TRBJ2-5, with a weak D call TRBD1 (6 bases). The J call may be incorrect, as the DNA end agrees better with TRBJ2-7. CDR3 length equals 13 residues. Germline V gives CDR1 SGHVS, CDR2 FQNEAQ. The CDR3 loop is CASSLAGTNEQYF. The CDR3 region has the DNA TGTGCCAGCAGCTTAGCGGGGACAAACGAGCAGTACTTC.

This sequence joins TRBV5-8 and TRBJ1-2; 8 bases agree with TRBD1. V lost 0 bases and J lost 4; bases outside the gene matches: 8. CDR1 is SGHTS, CDR2 YDEGEE, per germline. The CDR3 totals 16 residues. The CDR3 DNA reads as TGTGCCAGCAGCTTGGCGGACAGGGATGGAGGCTATGGCTACACCTTC. This sequence encodes CASSLADRDGGYGYTF.

This chain uses TRBV5-6 with TRBJ1-1; weak D call: TRBD1 (5 bases). CDR1 and CDR2 (germline): SGHDT, YYEEEE. Trimming stripped 2 bases from V and 7 bases from J, with 9 bases between. The CDR3 covers 12 residues. The CDR3 DNA follows: TGTGCCAGCAGCTTCCGGGGGGGTGAAGCTTTCTTT. Translated, it gives CASSFRGGEAFF.

The chain links TRBV5-8 to TRBJ2-3; 8 bases agree with TRBD2. The CDR3 is 15 residues long. Per the germline V gene, CDR1 is SGHTS and CDR2 is YDEGEE. V was clipped by 2 bases and J by 5 bases; unmatched bases: 7. CDR3 sequence (DNA): TGTGCCAGCAGCTTAGGCCTAGCGGGTGAAGATACGCAGTATTTT. This encodes CASSLGLAGEDTQYF.

The chain joins TRBV4-1 to TRBJ2-5, with D perhaps TRBD1 (6 bases). Trimming took 9 bases from V and 5 from J, leaving 25 bases between them. This CDR3 is 16 amino acids long. The germline V gene has CDR1 MGHRA and CDR2 YSYEKL. The CDR3 DNA sequence: TGCGCCAGTACTAACCGGGACATAGGAATTTGGGAGACCCAGTACTTC. Encoded protein: CASTNRDIGIWETQYF.

The gene calls are TRBV28 and TRBJ1-4; TRBD1 matches 7 bases. Germline V lookup: CDR1 MDHEN, CDR2 SYDVKM. The CDR3 loop spans 16 amino acids. V gave up 4 bases and J gave up 0 bases; unmatched junction bases: 5. The CDR3 reads CASSSYRGSTNEKLFF. In DNA form, the CDR3 reads TGTGCCAGCAGTTCCTACAGGGGCTCAACTAATGAAAAACTGTTTTTT.

The CDR3 region has the DNA TGCAGTGCTAGTAGCTACGAGCAGTACTTC. Translating it yields CSASSYEQYF. The chain combines TRBV20-1 with TRBJ2-7; D is ambiguous. Germline V gene sequence: CDR1 DFQATT, CDR2 SNEGSKA (reference sequence). With 3 bases removed from V and 3 bases from J, the gap between germline ends came to 3 bases. The CDR3 runs to 10 residues.

CDR3 DNA sequence: TGTGCCAGCAGGTCGGATTGGGCGGGAGTAGGTAATGAGCAGTTCTTC. The encoded protein is CASRSDWAGVGNEQFF. The V and J genes are TRBV2 and TRBJ2-1; the match to TRBD2 covers 7 bases. V was pared by 6 bases and J by 7 bases, with 15 bases of the junction left unmatched. Germline CDR1 is SNHLY and CDR2 is FYNNEI. This CDR3 has 16 amino acids.

V usage is TRBV4-1 and J usage is TRBJ1-4, with D maybe TRBD1 (5 bases). V lost 3 bases and J 5 bases, leaving 13 bases between the germline ends. CDR3 length: 15 amino acids. Per germline, CDR1 MGHRA and CDR2 YSYEKL. The CDR3 region is CASSHTGTENEKLFF. The CDR3 nucleotides read TGCGCCAGCAGCCACACCGGGACTGAGAATGAAAAACTGTTTTTT.

The CDR3, as DNA: TGTGCCAGCAGCTCCCCATTAGCGGGGGGATCCTACAATGAGCAGTTCTTC. This codes for CASSSPLAGGSYNEQFF. The rearrangement uses TRBV7-2 and TRBJ2-1; 10 nucleotides align to TRBD2. Looked up from germline, CDR1 is SGHTA and CDR2 is FQGNSA. Trimming cost V 4 bases and J 1 base; bases outside gene matches: 7. CDR3 length: 17 residues. The full variable domain, its missing parts supplied by reference TRBV7-2 and TRBJ2-1, is GAGVSQSPSNKVTEKGKDVELRCDPISGHTALYWYRQSLGQGLEFLIYFQGNSAPDKSGLPSDRFSAERTGGSVSTLTIQRTQQEDSAVYLCASSSPLAGGSYNEQFFGPGTRLTVL.

The chain couples TRBV2 to TRBJ2-2, with TRBD1 matching 9 bases. Germline CDR1 is SNHLY and CDR2 is FYNNEI. The CDR3 length is 15 residues. J was trimmed by 5 bases and V by 5 bases; bases with no gene match: 6. Here the CDR3 DNA reads TGTGCCAGCAGTCACCGGGACAGGGTAACCGGGGAGCTGTTTTTT. Its translation is CASSHRDRVTGELFF.

This rearrangement joins TRBV29-1 to TRBJ2-3; 15 bases align to TRBD2. Germline V gene lookup returns CDR1 SQVTM and CDR2 ANQGSEA. This CDR3 has 16 residues. The trim removed 6 bases at V and 4 bases at J, leaving 8 bases unmatched. This chain's CDR3 is CSVNGLAGGPADTQYF. The CDR3 DNA reads TGCAGCGTGAATGGACTAGCGGGGGGGCCGGCAGATACGCAGTATTTT.

The count of this clone is one. V and J are TRBV7-2 and TRBJ1-2, with D possibly being TRBD1 (5 bases). V gave up 5 bases and J gave up 2 bases, with 15 bases separating them. CDR3 size: 15 residues. Germline loops: CDR1 SGHTA, CDR2 FQGNSA. CDR3 nucleotide sequence: TGTGCCAGCAGCCCCGCGGGGCAGGGAAACTATGGCTACACCTTC. It is translated as CASSPAGQGNYGYTF.

V and J are TRBV11-2 and TRBJ2-2; 9 positions agree with TRBD2. The V gene end was trimmed by 5 bases and the J gene end by 0 bases; junction bases not matched to a gene: 7. This CDR3 contains 17 residues. Germline CDR1 and CDR2: SGHAT and FQNNGV. CDR3 coding DNA: TGTGCCAGCAGCCCCGGACTAGCGCACGCGAACACCGGGGAGCTGTTTTTT. This translates into CASSPGLAHANTGELFF.

The rearrangement links TRBV13 to TRBJ1-4, with D unclear. This CDR3 spans 16 amino acids. Germline V gene lookup returns CDR1 PRHDT and CDR2 FYEKMQ (reference sequence). The germline V and J ends were trimmed by 1 base and 7 bases, with 16 bases remaining between them. This CDR3 reads CASSLAGAGSGEKLFF. CDR3 sequence (DNA): TGTGCCAGCAGCTTAGCCGGCGCGGGGAGTGGTGAAAAACTGTTTTTT.

The chain uses TRBV11-2 and TRBJ1-3; no firm D call. CDR3 length equals 14 residues. CDR1 SGHAT and CDR2 FQNNGV come from the germline V gene. The V end lost 7 bases, the J end lost 4 bases, and 14 bases lay between the germline ends. CDR3 coding DNA: TGTGCCAGCACCGACGGAGGGTTAGGAAACACCATATATTTT. Protein sequence: CASTDGGLGNTIYF.

The chain uses TRBV6-5 and TRBJ1-2; 8 positions agree with TRBD1. CDR3 size: 11 residues. V trimming: 6 bases; J trimming: 8 bases; junction bases outside the gene matches: 2. Germline V gene lookup returns CDR1 MNHEY and CDR2 SVGAGI. The DNA of the CDR3 is TGTGCCAGCAGCGACAGGGGCGGCTACACCTTC. It specifies CASSDRGGYTF.

A remark on this clone: A read error may produce the germline difference seen at one junction end. The chain carries TRBV19 and TRBJ1-1; a possible D gene is TRBD1 (5 bases). The CDR3 totals 14 residues. Germline CDR1 LNHDA, CDR2 SQIVND (reference sequence). CDR3 region: CARSIGAMNTEAFF. The CDR3 nucleotides are TGTGCCAGGAGTATTGGGGCGATGAACACTGAAGCTTTCTTT. Variable domain in full (rest from reference TRBV19 and TRBJ1-1): DGGITQSPKYLFRKEGQNVTLSCEQNLNHDAMYWYRQDPGQGLRLIYYSQIVNDFQKGDIAEGYSVSREKKESFPLTVTSAQKNPTAFYLCARSIGAMNTEAFFGQGTRLTVV.

The gene calls are TRBV7-9 and TRBJ2-7, with 10 bases fitting TRBD2. Germline values: CDR1 SEHNR, CDR2 FQNEAQ (reference sequence). With 5 bases clipped from V and 0 bases from J, the junction kept 7 bases outside the gene matches. CDR3 length equals 16 residues. The CDR3 loop is CASSPLLAGSSYEQYV. In nucleotides, the CDR3 is TGTGCCAGCAGCCCTCTACTAGCGGGAAGCTCCTACGAGCAGTACGTC.